The entry that follows covers one T cell receptor (beta chain) sequence. The antigen remains unidentified. This entry belongs to a study of shared clonotypes between healthy human individuals. The healthy adult donors were HIV-negative and reported no recent acute infections or vaccinations. Naive CD4+ cells were CD45RA-selected; the remaining cells were memory. Here immunoSEQ multiplex PCR was the method, and the copy in TCRdb shows in-frame clones only, minus some. The sample consists of roughly 500,000 clones, 90% to 97% of them appearing once. Study conclusions and caveats: Blood alone was sampled, and tissue repertoires likely differ.

Germline V gives CDR1 MNHNY, CDR2 SVGAGI (reference sequence). This CDR3 comprises 15 residues. V lost 7 bases to trimming and J lost 4 bases, with 16 bases between them. This chain connects TRBV6-6 to TRBJ2-2, with D possibly matching TRBD2 (6 bases). This TCR came from a young woman in good health. The sample taken for sequencing was naive CD4+ T cells sorted from blood. Described subset: CD45RA+ positively selected. CDR3 DNA sequence: TGTGCCAGCACCCCCCAATGGGGGGTCACCGGGGAGCTGTTTTTT. It encodes CASTPQWGVTGELFF.